Sequencing of this TCR beta chain was carried out in a study of T cell repertoires in cytomegalovirus infection. As for the study in general: In the study, CMV epitopes included recently identified HLA-C-restricted and well-studied HLA-B-restricted ones.

TCRdb reprocessed the reads with MiXCR, giving one entry per CDR3 protein. In the table there are about 830,000 distinct CDR3 sequences, 32% of which are singletons. This clonotype has more than one count but fewer than ten. The antigen is not known. CDR1 and CDR2 (germline): SGHVS, FNYEAQ. The length of the CDR3 is 15 residues. V gave up 1 base and J gave up 9 bases; unmatched junction bases: 6. Notes on the study in general: Predominance within the ex vivo response was attributable to HLA-C-restricted CMV-specific TCR beta clonotypes.

The chain uses TRBV7-6 and TRBJ1-6; 7 nucleotides line up with TRBD1. Here the sequenced sample was cultured CD8+ T cells from PBMCs, taken from culture after CMV antigen stimulation. The sequence was collected from a human donor in good health (CMV status not recorded). Some clones in this sample may be carry-over from other donors' samples. The CDR3 bases are TGTGCCAGCAGCTTAGGACAACAGGGGCCTTCACCCCTCCACTTT. Translating gives CASSLGQQGPSPLHF.